These 20 T cell receptor beta chains were all obtained from the same sample, sequenced in a study of T-cell reconstitution after alpha-beta-depleted transplantation in children. TCRbeta library preparation incorporated unique molecular identifiers. TCRdb re-analysed the PCR reads in MiXCR, keeping a single row per CDR3 protein. The sample contains approximately 1,000,000 distinct CDR3 sequences, about 29% of which appear only once. The sample in question was PBMCs, mostly from graft donor cells, obtained 360 days after TCRalphabeta/CD19-depleted stem cell transplant. Every receptor here comes from a boy in the first two years of life who had a stem cell transplant for SCID, so the T cells may come from the graft donor.

This clonotype was seen repeatedly, ten times or more. V usage is TRBV7-8 and J usage is TRBJ1-5; possible D gene TRBD1, 6 bases. V dropped 5 bases and J dropped 9 bases, with 17 bases sitting between them. Germline-derived CDR1 and CDR2 are SGHVS and FQNEAQ. The CDR3 contains 14 residues. Written as DNA, the CDR3 is TGTGCCAGCAGCCAGTTGCAGGGGTATGGGCCCCAGCATTTT. Translation gives CASSQLQGYGPQHF.

The gene calls are TRBV18 and TRBJ2-5; 9 nucleotides agree with TRBD2. Germline lookup yields CDR1 KGHSH and CDR2 LQKENI. V shed 5 bases and J 7 bases; nucleotides not matched to a gene: 11. The CDR3 covers 15 residues. CDR3 DNA: TGTGCCAGCTCAGTCCGGACTAGCGAAGTTGGGACCCAGTACTTC. As protein: CASSVRTSEVGTQYF.

The table lists this clonotype with a few counts. V usage is TRBV29-1 and J usage is TRBJ2-1; the match to TRBD2 covers 12 bases. J gave up 8 bases and V 2 bases, and 4 bases lay outside the gene matches. The CDR3 has 14 residues. The germline CDR1 and CDR2 sequences are SQVTM and ANQGSEA. The CDR3 is CSVERTSGVDEQFF. CDR3 bases: TGCAGCGTTGAACGGACTAGCGGGGTAGATGAGCAGTTCTTC.

V and J are TRBV2 and TRBJ2-1; TRBD2 matches at 10 bases. Germline lookup yields CDR1 SNHLY and CDR2 FYNNEI. The CDR3 length is 14 residues. V dropped 3 bases and J dropped 6; count of bases not matched to a gene: 2. Here the CDR3 DNA reads TGTGCCAGCAGTGATACTAGCGGGGCCAATGAGCAGTTCTTC. Translating it yields CASSDTSGANEQFF. Full variable domain (missing parts from reference TRBV2 and TRBJ2-1): EPEVTQTPSHQVTQMGQEVILRCVPISNHLYFYWYRQILGQKVEFLVSFYNNEISEKSEIFDDQFSVERPDGSNFTLKIRSTKLEDSAMYFCASSDTSGANEQFFGPGTRLTVL.

This clonotype has a single count. V and J are TRBV5-5 and TRBJ2-7, with D perhaps TRBD1 (5 bases). V gave up 0 bases and J gave up 2 bases, with 12 bases separating them. This CDR3 contains 15 residues. CDR1 is SGHKS and CDR2 is YYEKEE in the germline V gene (reference sequence). The CDR3 protein is CASSLGQLVTYEQYF. As DNA, the CDR3 is TGTGCCAGCAGCTTGGGACAGTTAGTAACCTACGAGCAGTACTTC.

The V gene is TRBV5-5, the J gene TRBJ2-7, with D perhaps matching TRBD2 (5 bases). This CDR3 contains 16 residues. Germline V CDR1 and CDR2: SGHKS, YYEKEE (reference sequence). Trimming left V 0 bases short and J 3 bases short, with 16 bases between. CDR3 region: CASSLGVGGPLYEQYF. In DNA, the CDR3 is TGTGCCAGCAGCTTGGGGGTAGGAGGCCCTCTCTACGAGCAGTACTTC.

This sequence joins TRBV7-6 and TRBJ2-4; D remains ambiguous. Trimming took 1 base from V and 0 from J, leaving 16 bases between them. Germline V gene data show CDR1 as SGHVS and CDR2 as FNYEAQ. This CDR3 region has 18 residues. The CDR3 reads CASSLGPRAVVAKNIQYF. Written as DNA, the CDR3 is TGTGCCAGCAGCTTAGGCCCCCGGGCAGTCGTAGCCAAAAACATTCAGTACTTC.

The genes are TRBV15 and TRBJ2-1, with 9 bases aligning to TRBD2. Germline trimming cut 7 bases from V and 6 bases from J; bases unmatched to any gene: 13. The CDR3 spans 16 residues. CDR1 LNHNV and CDR2 YYDKDF come from the germline V gene (reference sequence). As DNA, the CDR3 is TGTGCCACCAACAGGGACGAGACTAGCGGCAGCAATGAGCAGTTCTTC. Translated, it gives CATNRDETSGSNEQFF. The whole variable domain, remainder taken from reference TRBV15 and TRBJ2-1, is DAMVIQNPRYQVTQFGKPVTLSCSQTLNHNVMYWYQQKSSQAPKLLFHYYDKDFNNEADTPDNFQSRRPNTSFCFLDIRSPGLGDTAMYLCATNRDETSGSNEQFFGPGTRLTVL.

This clonotype appeared a few times. The V gene is TRBV4-1, the J gene TRBJ2-1; the D is unclear. Trimming pared 0 bases from V and 5 bases from J, leaving 11 bases between. Germline V lookup: CDR1 MGHRA, CDR2 YSYEKL. The CDR3 consists of 15 residues. In nucleotides, the CDR3 is TGCGCCAGCAGCCAAGATCTATTCGGCCACAATGAGCAGTTCTTC. Translating it yields CASSQDLFGHNEQFF.

This clonotype was recorded a few times. The chain has TRBV7-2 and TRBJ2-3; the match to TRBD2 covers 7 bases. Trimming took 4 bases from V and 2 from J; bases not matched to a gene: 9. The CDR3 contains 16 residues. Germline loops: CDR1 SGHTA, CDR2 FQGNSA. CDR3 residues: CASSWWGGLLTDTQYF. The DNA of the CDR3 is TGTGCCAGCAGCTGGTGGGGGGGACTCCTCACAGATACGCAGTATTTT.

The chain has TRBV4-1 and TRBJ2-5, with D maybe TRBD1 (6 bases). Deletions cut 1 base from V and 4 bases from J, with 7 bases between. The CDR3 has 13 amino acids. Germline V lookup: CDR1 MGHRA, CDR2 YSYEKL. Written as DNA, the CDR3 is TGCGCCAGCAGCCAAGGGGGGCGAGAGACCCAGTACTTC. Protein product: CASSQGGRETQYF.

V is TRBV5-1 and J is TRBJ2-3; D unresolved. With 1 base removed from V and 4 bases from J, the gap between germline ends came to 13 bases. The length of the CDR3 is 15 residues. From germline, CDR1 is SGHRS and CDR2 YFSETQ. The CDR3 reads CASSLLSLSPDTQYF. The CDR3 DNA is TGCGCCAGCAGCTTGTTGTCTCTTAGCCCAGATACGCAGTATTTT.

This clonotype was recorded a few times. V usage is TRBV20-1 and J usage is TRBJ2-1; 8 nucleotides match TRBD2. The CDR3 has 13 amino acids. The germline CDR1 and CDR2 sequences are DFQATT and SNEGSKA (reference sequence). The J segment lost 4 bases and the V segment lost 5 bases, leaving 4 bases of the junction unmatched. The CDR3 spells CSAPSSGYNEQFF. CDR3 nucleotide sequence: TGCAGTGCTCCCTCTAGCGGGTACAATGAGCAGTTCTTC.

In its sample, this clonotype was seen a few times. V gene TRBV9 combines with J gene TRBJ2-7; D gene ambiguous. Trimming stripped 2 bases from V and 5 bases from J, with 14 bases between. CDR3 length equals 14 residues. Germline CDR1 SGDLS, CDR2 YYNGEE. CDR3 protein: CASSVGSLLNEQYF. In nucleotides, the CDR3 is TGTGCCAGCAGCGTGGGCAGCCTTCTGAACGAGCAGTACTTC.

This clonotype was picked up many times. The rearrangement joins TRBV28 to TRBJ2-1; possibly TRBD2 for D (6 bases). Germline V gene sequence: CDR1 MDHEN, CDR2 SYDVKM. This CDR3 is built from 16 residues. V was cut by 2 bases and J by 8 bases, with 19 bases left in between. DNA of the CDR3: TGTGCCAGCAGTTTACCCACTAGCTACCAATCGGATGAGCAGTTCTTC. Translation gives CASSLPTSYQSDEQFF.

This clonotype appeared a few times. The chain employs TRBV29-1 and TRBJ2-1; 8 nucleotides agree with TRBD1. Germline CDR1 SQVTM, CDR2 ANQGSEA. There are 15 residues in the CDR3. J lost 0 bases, V lost 5 bases, and 6 bases had no gene match. The CDR3 loop is CSVHRGESSYNEQFF. The CDR3 coding sequence is TGCAGCGTTCACAGGGGGGAAAGCTCCTACAATGAGCAGTTCTTC.

The chain couples TRBV7-6 to TRBJ2-3; possibly TRBD1 for D (5 bases). This CDR3 comprises 15 residues. Germline lookup yields CDR1 SGHVS and CDR2 FNYEAQ. The ends were cut back, 6 bases at V and 0 bases at J, with 13 bases in the middle. The CDR3 DNA is TGTGCCAGCAGTCGACAGCGAAGTAGCACAGATACGCAGTATTTT. Protein product: CASSRQRSSTDTQYF.

V and J are TRBV5-1 and TRBJ2-7; no clear D. The germline CDR1 and CDR2 sequences are SGHRS and YFSETQ. V lost 0 bases to trimming and J lost 1 base, with 11 bases between them. The CDR3 spans 15 residues. CDR3 coding DNA: TGCGCCAGCAGCTTGGCCCCCACTTTGTCCTACGAGCAGTACTTC. Encoded protein: CASSLAPTLSYEQYF.

This clonotype was counted many times. The V and J genes are TRBV6-6 and TRBJ1-1, with 8 bases identical to TRBD1. CDR1 and CDR2 from the germline V gene are MNHNY and SVGAGI (reference sequence). The ends lost 6 bases at V and 11 bases at J; junction bases unmatched: 8. The length of the CDR3 is 12 residues. DNA for the CDR3: TGTGCCAGCAGCCCGGGGACAGGCCGGGCTTTCTTT. Amino acids: CASSPGTGRAFF.

This clonotype has a handful of counts. The J gene is TRBJ1-5, the V gene TRBV5-5; 8 bases line up with TRBD1. Per germline, CDR1 SGHKS and CDR2 YYEKEE (reference sequence). V was pared by 4 bases and J by 5 bases, with 5 bases of the junction left unmatched. CDR3 length equals 14 residues. CDR3 residues: CASSGGTGDQPQHF. The DNA of the CDR3 is TGTGCCAGCAGCGGCGGGACAGGAGATCAGCCCCAGCATTTT.